This TCR beta chain was observed in a study of T cell changes during pregnancy in multiple sclerosis. Profiling relied on immunoSEQ multiplex PCR, and the TCRdb table lists in-frame clones only, not all of them. This sample has tens of thousands of clones, with under 95% found just once. This CDR3 is 14 amino acids long. V shed 2 bases, J shed 5 bases, and the junction held 5 bases outside the gene matches. CDR1 is GTSNPN, CDR2 SVGIG, per germline (reference sequence). The chain employs TRBV30 and TRBJ1-5, with TRBD1 matching over 8 bases. The sequence derives from a female donor in good health, enrolled as a control in a pregnancy study. Sequenced here: peripheral blood, sampled in the second trimester of pregnancy. CDR3 DNA: TGTGCCTGGAGTCGGACAGGGTGGGATCAGCCCCAGCATTTT. Its translation: CAWSRTGWDQPQHF.